This T cell receptor beta chain was captured by sequencing in a study of cytomegalovirus exposure and HLA in healthy donors (dated by TCRdb to about 2017). Background on the whole study: According to an earlier analysis of several hundred of the donors, 150 million to 200 million T cells yielded 95 million to 140 million unique TCR beta sequences and about 300 Gb of sequence data. Donor age, sex, ethnicity and CMV serostatus were compiled alongside the repertoire data. The study used immunosequencing to profile the T cell repertoires of 600 to 850 subjects and linked those repertoires to cytomegalovirus serostatus. A separate validation cohort of over a hundred different subjects was used in addition to the approximately 700-subject first cohort. In an earlier analysis of 550 to 700 of the donors, high-throughput TCR beta sequencing was used to judge whether each TCR beta V gene segment behaved as functional or pseudogenic. Rather than drawing on any new phenotypic data, the later analysis identified candidate immune exposures from TCR beta sequences and the way those sequences occurred across donors. To predict cytomegalovirus infection status, the study brought together high-throughput TCR immunosequencing, statistical association of individual TCRs with disease status, and machine learning. An early release that covered 640 HLA-typed donors contained approximately 300 gigabases of sequencing data and some 87 million unique TCR sequences. The study was designed to test whether signatures of past pathogen exposure could be identified by cataloging public T cell receptors. Typing coverage varied by locus: about 629-640 donors for A, B, C, DRB1 and DQB1; roughly 560 for DQA1; approximately 610 for DPA1; around 450 for DPB1. On average, around 200,000 unique TCR beta nucleotide sequences were sequenced per donor among a few hundred genotyped donors of the cohort, with roughly 18% of those sequences being non-productive. All discovery cohort repertoires had been generated on a single sequencing platform. A later genetic analysis took genome-wide SNP genotypes for about three fifths of the roughly 670 donors and used that subset as a discovery cohort. HLA typing included class I and class II loci at four-digit resolution. To study patterns of TCR occurrence, a later analysis re-analyzed previously published TCR beta repertoires from around 660 donors and added high-resolution HLA genotyping. The genetic ancestry cluster associated with self-reported Caucasian donors included about 84% of the 300 to 450 genotyped donors. Roughly 5 DR-DQ haplotypes were handled as single units for association and clustering, since linkage in the cohort was strong. Broad study findings and their caveats: Correlated functional status among segregating V segments might be attributable to linkage disequilibrium, but an unknown experimental factor could not be ruled out. In a later analysis, 16,951 TCR beta sequences were associated with specific HLA alleles at a false discovery rate of 0.05. The cohort was sequenced for TCR beta chains only, and without alpha or paired-chain data the features that could be detected were limited. A further reported finding was that TCR beta sequences accurately predicted the HLA-A and HLA-B alleles for most subjects in the first cohort. Because HLA typing was unavailable for some donors at each locus, only the typed subset was used in association tests. Three of the identified cytomegalovirus-associated TCR beta chains were confirmed in vitro to be specific for cytomegalovirus antigens. A later analysis found that most CMV-associated TCR beta chains appeared HLA-restricted, with HLA associations seemingly driven largely by CMV exposure. The classifier was reported to diagnose cytomegalovirus status with high specificity and sensitivity in both the original and validation cohorts. Some IMGT-functional V segments, including TRBV6-2 and TRBV6-3, could not be distinguished by the 87-base-pair reads and were therefore excluded. A cluster of highly shared sequence variants was judged likely to represent a technical artifact of the sequencing pipeline. An association between a missense DCLRE1C variant and V-gene and J-gene trimming of TCR beta chains was found in a later genetic analysis and replicated in an independent cohort. Roughly uniform sequencing depth across donors was assumed in presence/absence analyses, although this assumption may not hold. According to a later genetic analysis, donors in an Asian-associated ancestry cluster had fewer N-insertions in productive TCRs than the approximately 630-donor mean. According to the authors, the approach could potentially be generalized to other disease states and immunological phenotypes. When HLA alleles, especially DR and DQ, strongly co-occurred, attributing TCR associations to individual alleles was difficult. According to a later analysis, parvovirus B19, influenza, CMV and Epstein-Barr virus appeared linked to several top co-occurrence clusters. Because counts were too low, seventeen rarely observed V segments, including chromosome 9 orphons, were excluded from the earlier analysis of 587 of the donors. In a later analysis, TCR association rates were found to vary across HLA loci, with the most associated TCRs seen for DRB1 alleles and the fewest for HLA-C alleles. Immune exposure information for the cohort was limited to CMV serostatus. A total of about 150 TCR beta chains were listed by the study as associated with cytomegalovirus. Compared with equally common non-associated chains, HLA-associated TCR beta chains in a later analysis were more clonally expanded and had lower generation probabilities. While some public TCRs were present in many individuals, most TCR sequences turned up only very rarely across donors. In an earlier analysis of roughly 560 of the donors, most TCR beta V segments were observed in productive rearrangements about 90% or about 30% of the time, broadly matching IMGT annotations.

Trimming leaves V shorter by 0 bases and J shorter by 4 bases, with the junction holding 2 bases beyond the gene matches. The cysteine opens and the phenylalanine closes a CDR3 of 15 amino acids. Only CDR3 DNA is held: 45 bases, read in frame from base 1. From a lookup of the germline V gene, CDR1 and CDR2 are MDHEN and SYDVKM. The library was built by means of the immunoSEQ multiplex PCR assay. For the multiplex PCR, a mixture combining 60 forward primers for TCR Vbeta segments and 13 reverse primers for TCR Jbeta segments was used. The CDR3 region of rearranged TCR beta genes was amplified from genomic DNA by a multiplex PCR assay. On the Illumina HiSeq System, the amplified TCR beta libraries were sequenced as 87-base-pair reads. Per the authors' processing: Across the 500 to 850 repertoires, a later analysis counted roughly 77 million unique TCR beta chains, around 11 million of which were shared by at least two donors. Raw reads were error-corrected and collapsed into unique sequences by a nearest-neighbor algorithm in which closely related sequences were merged to remove PCR and sequencing errors. To assign V, D and J gene segments, CDR3 sequences were aligned to IMGT reference sequences. Each retained sequence needed at least a six-nucleotide match to both a V gene segment and a J gene segment. A rearrangement was called productive if the CDR3 had no stop codons and remained in frame with V and J, and every other rearrangement was called non-productive. Following IMGT convention, CDR3 was defined as the stretch from the second conserved V-encoded cysteine up to the conserved J-encoded phenylalanine. The earlier analysis of around 640 of the donors excluded sequences that lacked an unambiguous match to a single V gene segment. In an earlier analysis of several hundred of the donors, V segments were called functional above 56.7% productive rearrangements and were called segregating when the between-donor standard deviation exceeded 5%. A statistical classification framework was built for diagnosing cytomegalovirus status from the catalog of TCR beta chain sequences. A later analysis assigned V and J genes by comparing TCR nucleotide sequences with IMGT/GENE-DB human TR gene sequences. The TCRdist pipeline was used in a later analysis to assign CDR3 sequences and most-parsimonious VDJ recombination scenarios. A later analysis defined each TCR beta chain by its CDR3 amino acid sequence plus V-gene family, and excluded reads lacking a unique V-gene family. In a later analysis, nearly 600 highly shared, low-generation-probability nucleotide sequences were removed to address suspected cross-contamination and a sequencing artifact. In a later analysis, a clonal expansion index for each public chain was calculated from normalized within-repertoire ranks of inferred template counts. Generation probabilities in a later analysis came from a VDJ recombination model fitted to out-of-frame rearrangements, and those results were checked against IGoR. In a later analysis, TCR-TCR, TCR-HLA and TCR-CMV co-occurrence was scored with hypergeometric tests, and a repertoire-size bias correction was applied to TCR pairs. In a later analysis, false discovery rates were estimated by permuting HLA or CMV assignments 20 times. In a later analysis, co-occurring TCRs were grouped with DBSCAN, and TCRdist sequence similarity was added when clustering was performed within HLA-allele-positive subsets. Repertoires with fewer than 30,000 or more than 120,000 public chains, plus five repertoires with anomalous nucleotide sharing, were excluded from co-occurrence clustering. In its TCRdb copy, this immuneACCESS table keeps in-frame sequences only and misses some clones. Where compared with another copy, unresolved V genes explain less than half of these, and the others have no known cause. V, J and clone size are those of that table, while D and trimming were read from the DNA. In all, the sample holds tens of thousands of clones, and around 75% of those were seen once. The ten largest clones add up to less than 8% of the sample.

This clone has just a few counts. The antigen this receptor binds is unknown. No per-base quality is available; no much larger clone lies one base away. The cohort consisted of 600 to 750 healthy bone marrow donors. All cohort members were sampled while nominally healthy, although unrecorded immune exposures were likely present. The donor was CMV seronegative and belonged to the group of 350 to 400 seronegative cohort members. Each donor provided a peripheral blood sample, and peripheral blood mononuclear cells were used for TCR beta sequencing. The Qiagen DNeasy Blood Extraction Kit was used to extract genomic DNA from the blood cell samples.

This clonotype was sampled from a middle-aged woman in good health and CMV-seronegative. The sequence joins TRBV28 to TRBJ1-1; 10 bases in the middle match TRBD1. The source material was PBMCs. Here the CDR3 is given as CASSLWRTGGTEAFF. The DNA is TGTGCCAGCAGTTTATGGAGGACAGGGGGCACTGAAGCTTTCTTT. This CDR3, with the reference TRBV28 and TRBJ1-1 proteins standing in past its ends, gives the full variable domain DVKVTQSSRYLVKRTGEKVFLECVQDMDHENMFWYRQDPGLGLRLIYFSYDVKMKEKGDIPEGYSVSREKKERFSLILESASTNQTSMYLCASSLWRTGGTEAFFGQGTRLTVV.